The 10 T cell receptor beta chains listed next were all sequenced from one sample in a study of T cells in Graves' hyperthyroidism and ophthalmopathy. Amplification of TCR beta CDR3 regions used RNA as the template. A set of HTBI primers served as the primers for a first-round RT-PCR of the TCR CDR3. TCRdb reprocessed the multiplex PCR reads with MiXCR, giving one entry per CDR3 protein. The repertoire holds under 650,000 distinct CDR3 sequences, about a sixth seen once, with around 4% in the top ten. The sequenced material came from blood. The receptors come from a woman under 40 with Graves' hyperthyroidism.

This clonotype was observed at least ten times. The chain combines TRBV6-2 or TRBV6-3 with TRBJ1-2, with 8 bases identical to TRBD1. This CDR3 is built from 14 residues. Germline-derived CDR1 and CDR2 are MNHEY and SVGEGT. J was trimmed by 7 bases and V by 4 bases; bases with no gene match: 8. DNA of the CDR3: TGTGCCAGCAGTTCGGAGGACAGGGCCGTTGGCTACACCTTC. As protein: CASSSEDRAVGYTF.

This clonotype was observed at least ten times. The chain links TRBV20-1 to TRBJ2-7, with 9 nucleotides matching TRBD2. This CDR3 is 16 amino acids long. J lost 0 bases, V lost 3 bases, and 9 bases had no gene match. Germline assignment: CDR1 DFQATT and CDR2 SNEGSKA (reference sequence). The CDR3 nucleotides are TGCAGTGCTAGGGCTTTAGCGGGAGAGCACTCCTACGAGCAGTACTTC. This encodes CSARALAGEHSYEQYF.

The chain carries TRBV27 and TRBJ2-1; TRBD2 aligns across 12 bases. Germline CDR1 is MNHEY and CDR2 is SMNVEV (reference sequence). J gave up 8 bases and V 5 bases, and 7 bases lay outside the gene matches. CDR3 length equals 15 residues. As DNA, the CDR3 is TGTGCCAGCAGTCTGCTAGCGGGAGGGCCCCATGAGCAGTTCTTC. The encoded protein is CASSLLAGGPHEQFF.

The chain carries TRBV2 and TRBJ2-7, with D possibly being TRBD1 (5 bases). CDR1 is SNHLY and CDR2 is FYNNEI in the germline V gene. Trimming removed 4 bases from V and 4 bases from J, with 14 bases in between. The CDR3 is 14 residues long. CDR3 DNA: TGTGCCAGCAGTGGGGGCGCAGGGAAATACGAGCAGTACTTC. The encoded protein is CASSGGAGKYEQYF. The full variable domain, its missing parts supplied by reference TRBV2 and TRBJ2-7, is EPEVTQTPSHQVTQMGQEVILRCVPISNHLYFYWYRQILGQKVEFLVSFYNNEISEKSEIFDDQFSVERPDGSNFTLKIRSTKLEDSAMYFCASSGGAGKYEQYFGPGTRLTVT.

This clonotype occurred many times. This sequence joins TRBV5-1 and TRBJ2-7, with 10 bases fitting TRBD2. The CDR3 sequence is 15 residues long. V gave up 4 bases and J gave up 1 base; unmatched junction bases: 5. The germline CDR1 and CDR2 sequences are SGHRS and YFSETQ. Here the CDR3 DNA reads TGCGCCAGCAGCCATAGCGGGAGGAGGTCCTACGAGCAGTACTTC. Translating gives CASSHSGRRSYEQYF.

The rearrangement joins TRBV7-9 to TRBJ2-1; 14 nucleotides align to TRBD2. The CDR3 has 14 amino acids. In germline, CDR1 is SEHNR, CDR2 FQNEAQ (reference sequence). The V and J ends lost 5 bases and 9 bases, in that order; junction bases with no gene match: 3. This CDR3 is CASSRGLAGAEQFF. The CDR3 bases are TGTGCCAGCAGCCGGGGACTAGCGGGAGCTGAGCAGTTCTTC.

This clonotype was counted many times. The gene calls are TRBV19 and TRBJ2-3; 7 nucleotides agree with TRBD1. Trimming at V came to 9 bases and at J to 3 bases, leaving 3 bases not matched to a gene. Germline V gives CDR1 LNHDA, CDR2 SQIVND (reference sequence). This CDR3 contains 12 residues. The CDR3 nucleotides read TGTGCCAGCCGGGACAGTACAGATACGCAGTATTTT. Translating it yields CASRDSTDTQYF.

V usage is TRBV7-2 and J usage is TRBJ2-1, with unresolved D. CDR1 is SGHTA, CDR2 FQGNSA, per germline. The CDR3 runs 13 residues. V gave up 8 bases and J gave up 4 bases, with 12 bases separating them. The DNA for the CDR3 is TGTGCCAGCGGCTCGGCCAGGTACAATGAGCAGTTCTTC. It is translated as CASGSARYNEQFF.

The rearrangement links TRBV5-6 to TRBJ2-1; 7 bases are shared with TRBD2. V gave up 6 bases and J gave up 8 bases; unmatched junction bases: 11. Germline V gives CDR1 SGHDT, CDR2 YYEEEE. This CDR3 is 14 amino acids long. The CDR3 protein is CASMAGAVVYEQFF. CDR3 coding DNA: TGTGCCAGCATGGCGGGAGCGGTGGTCTATGAGCAGTTCTTC.

Note on this clonotype: A much larger clone lies one base from this, so it may be a read error. The chain is built from TRBV20-1 and TRBJ2-7; TRBD2 aligns across 12 bases. Per the germline V gene, CDR1 is DFQATT and CDR2 is SNEGSKA (reference sequence). The length of the CDR3 is 15 residues. V lost 5 bases, J lost 6 bases, and 11 bases stayed unmatched. This CDR3 is CSADAGTSGLGEQYF. The CDR3 bases are TGCAGTGCTGATGCCGGGACTAGCGGGTTAGGCGAGCAGTACTTC.